This T cell receptor (beta chain) came from a study of tumor-infiltrating lymphocytes in localized non-small cell lung cancer (dated by TCRdb to the early 2020s). In terms of the full investigation: Patients whose samples were collected after neoadjuvant chemotherapy, as well as both smokers and never-smokers and several histologies, were included in the cohort. Alongside flow cytometry, multiplex immunofluorescence, RNA-seq, exome sequencing and proteomics, TCR sequencing was applied to the same patients as one of several integrated assays. A total of 50 to 65 patients were included in the paired tumor versus uninvolved lung comparison of immunoSEQ T-cell fraction. Each patient contributed resected tumor tissue and uninvolved lung tissue from the same patient, described as non-adjacent to the tumor. In total, the ICON cohort consisted of 150 surgical patients with localized non-small cell lung cancer who had their tumors resected.

The research as a whole found: TCRbeta sequencing supported higher T cell infiltration in tumors than in uninvolved lung tissue, consistent with immunofluorescence CD3 counts. Because different pieces of the same tissue were used for different assays, technical variation could not be separated from intratumor heterogeneity. Because assay coverage varied across patients depending on available tissue quantity, TCR sequencing was performed for only a subset of the cohort. No difference in TCR-derived T-cell fraction was observed between the flow cytometry-defined immunotypes IM1 (good prognosis) and IM2 (poor prognosis).

At the junction V is shortened by 2 bases and J by 4 bases, with 11 bases in between. The CDR3, cysteine through phenylalanine, is 14 amino acids long. The entry retains the CDR3 DNA only, 42 bases that are in frame from base 1. Sequences SGHDT (CDR1) and YYEEEE (CDR2) are obtained from the germline V gene. The T-cell fraction in tumor and uninvolved lung tissue was provided by TCR sequencing with the immunoSEQ assay. Processing in the source paper ran as follows. For survival analysis, patients were split into high (upper tertile) and low (lower two tertiles) T-cell fraction groups and compared by log-rank test. Paired tumor versus uninvolved lung differences in T-cell fraction were tested with a signed-rank test. TCRdb carries this immuneACCESS record with in-frame sequences only. Its versions omit some clonotypes, under half of them owing to an unresolved V gene in the studies checked, with the rest unexplained. The V and J calls and clone size were taken over from that table, and D and trimming were inferred from the DNA. Present in this sample are 9,500 to 15,000 clones, 75% to 80% of which were seen just once. Around 16% of the sample is taken by the ten largest.

With respect to this clone: The clone's antigen remains unknown. Nothing much larger sits one base from this clone, and base qualities are not available.

The first patient joined ICON in 2016, and enrollment wrapped up when the last patient was enrolled in the second half of 2018. A subcohort of some 75 patients provided fresh tumor and matched uninvolved tissue for in-depth immune analyses, with TCR sequencing among those analyses. TCR sequencing was performed on DNA isolated from bulk tissue, without cell sorting. Input material: uninvolved lung tissue not adjacent to the tumor. The origin of this receptor is a human donor with non-small cell lung cancer. Here the chain combines TRBV5-6 and TRBJ2-3, with an unclear D gene assignment. The DNA is TGTGCCAGCAGCTTTACCCAGGCGGCAGATACGCAGTATTTT. The resulting protein is CASSFTQAADTQYF.